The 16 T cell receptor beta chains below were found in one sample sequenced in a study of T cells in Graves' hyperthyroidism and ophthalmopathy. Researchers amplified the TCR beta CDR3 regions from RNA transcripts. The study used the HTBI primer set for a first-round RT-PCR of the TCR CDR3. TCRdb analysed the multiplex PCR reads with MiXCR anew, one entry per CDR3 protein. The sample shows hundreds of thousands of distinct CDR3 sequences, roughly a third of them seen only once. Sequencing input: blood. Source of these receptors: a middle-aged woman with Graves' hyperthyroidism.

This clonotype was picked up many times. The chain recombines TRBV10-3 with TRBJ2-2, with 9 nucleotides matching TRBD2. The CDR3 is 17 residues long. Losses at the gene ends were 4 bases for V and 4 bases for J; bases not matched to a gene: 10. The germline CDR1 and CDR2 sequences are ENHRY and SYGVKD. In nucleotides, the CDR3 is TGTGCCATCAGTGTCGGAGTAGCGGGAGTTTCCACCGGGGAGCTGTTTTTT. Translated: CAISVGVAGVSTGELFF.

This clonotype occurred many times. CDR3 protein: CAISDQIATNEKLFF. CDR3 bases: TGTGCCATCAGTGACCAGATTGCAACTAATGAAAAACTGTTTTTT. The V gene is TRBV10-3, the J gene TRBJ1-4, with D hard to call. This CDR3 contains 15 residues. V was clipped by 3 bases and J by 0 bases, with 8 bases between them. The germline V gene has CDR1 ENHRY and CDR2 SYGVKD.

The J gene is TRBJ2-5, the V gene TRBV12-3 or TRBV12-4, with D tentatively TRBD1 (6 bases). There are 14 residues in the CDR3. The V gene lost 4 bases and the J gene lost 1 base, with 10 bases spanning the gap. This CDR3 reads CASSYRARQETQYF. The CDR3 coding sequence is TGTGCCAGCAGTTACAGGGCACGCCAAGAGACCCAGTACTTC.

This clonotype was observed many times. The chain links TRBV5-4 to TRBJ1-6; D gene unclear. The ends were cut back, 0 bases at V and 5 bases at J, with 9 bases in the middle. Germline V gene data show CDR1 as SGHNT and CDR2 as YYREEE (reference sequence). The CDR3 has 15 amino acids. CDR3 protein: CASSLVYTDNSPLHF. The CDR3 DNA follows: TGTGCCAGCAGCTTGGTTTACACCGATAATTCACCCCTCCACTTT.

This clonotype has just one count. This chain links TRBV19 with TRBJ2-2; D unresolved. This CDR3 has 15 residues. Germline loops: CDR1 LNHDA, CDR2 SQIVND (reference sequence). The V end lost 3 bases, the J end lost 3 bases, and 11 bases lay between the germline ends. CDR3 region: CASSMYADYTGELFF. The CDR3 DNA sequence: TGTGCCAGTAGTATGTACGCCGATTACACCGGGGAGCTGTTTTTT.

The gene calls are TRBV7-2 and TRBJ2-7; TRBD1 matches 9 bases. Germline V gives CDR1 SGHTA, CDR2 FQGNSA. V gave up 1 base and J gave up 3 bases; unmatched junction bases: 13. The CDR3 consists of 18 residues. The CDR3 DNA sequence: TGTGCCAGCAGCTTAGGTTGGGTAGGACAGGGGAATTACTACGAGCAGTACTTC. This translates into CASSLGWVGQGNYYEQYF.

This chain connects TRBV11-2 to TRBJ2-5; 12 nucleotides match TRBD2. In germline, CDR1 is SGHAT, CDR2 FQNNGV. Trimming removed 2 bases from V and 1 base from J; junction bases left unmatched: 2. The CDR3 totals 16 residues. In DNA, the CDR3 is TGTGCCAGCAGCTTACTGGGACTAGCGGGCCAAGAGACCCAGTACTTC. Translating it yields CASSLLGLAGQETQYF.

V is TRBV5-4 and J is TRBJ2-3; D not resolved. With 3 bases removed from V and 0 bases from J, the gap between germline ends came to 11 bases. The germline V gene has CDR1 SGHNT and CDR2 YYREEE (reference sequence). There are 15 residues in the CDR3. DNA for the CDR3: TGTGCCAGCAGCTCGACGACACTGAGCACAGATACGCAGTATTTT. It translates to CASSSTTLSTDTQYF.

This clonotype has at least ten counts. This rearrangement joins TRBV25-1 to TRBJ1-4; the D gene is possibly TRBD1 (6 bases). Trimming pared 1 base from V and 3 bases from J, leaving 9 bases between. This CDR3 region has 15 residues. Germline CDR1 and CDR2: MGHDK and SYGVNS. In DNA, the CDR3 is TGTGCCAGCAGTGAATGGGGGCTAGCTAATGAAAAACTGTTTTTT. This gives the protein CASSEWGLANEKLFF.

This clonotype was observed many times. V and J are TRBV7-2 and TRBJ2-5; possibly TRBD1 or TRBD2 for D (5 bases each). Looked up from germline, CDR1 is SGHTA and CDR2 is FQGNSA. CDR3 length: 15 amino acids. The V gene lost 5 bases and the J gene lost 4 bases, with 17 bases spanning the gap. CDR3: CASSQQWGKRETQYF. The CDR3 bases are TGTGCCAGCAGCCAACAGTGGGGGAAACGAGAGACCCAGTACTTC.

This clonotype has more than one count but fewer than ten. The CDR3, as DNA: TGTGCCAGCAACCAAAATCCAGAGACAGATACGCAGTATTTT. It is translated as CASNQNPETDTQYF. The chain joins TRBV12-3 or TRBV12-4 to TRBJ2-3; D is ambiguous. The CDR3 length is 14 residues. Trimming removed 7 bases from V and 3 bases from J, with 14 bases in between.

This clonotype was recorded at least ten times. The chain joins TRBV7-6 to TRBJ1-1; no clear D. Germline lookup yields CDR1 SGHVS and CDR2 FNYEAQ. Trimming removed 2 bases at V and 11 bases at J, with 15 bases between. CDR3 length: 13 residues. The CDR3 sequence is CASSLNQGKEAFF. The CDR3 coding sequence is TGTGCCAGCAGCTTAAACCAAGGGAAGGAGGCTTTCTTT.

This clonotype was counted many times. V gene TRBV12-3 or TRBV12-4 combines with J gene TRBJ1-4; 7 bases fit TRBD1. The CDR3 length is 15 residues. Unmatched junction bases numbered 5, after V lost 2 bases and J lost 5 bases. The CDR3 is CASSLSARGNEKLFF. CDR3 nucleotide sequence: TGTGCCAGCAGTTTATCGGCCAGGGGGAATGAAAAACTGTTTTTT.

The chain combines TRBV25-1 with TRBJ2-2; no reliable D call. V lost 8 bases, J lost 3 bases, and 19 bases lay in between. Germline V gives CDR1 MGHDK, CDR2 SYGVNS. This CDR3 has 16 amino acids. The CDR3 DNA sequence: TGTGCCAGCTCACCACCGACGACCTCGGACACCGGGGAGCTGTTTTTT. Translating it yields CASSPPTTSDTGELFF.

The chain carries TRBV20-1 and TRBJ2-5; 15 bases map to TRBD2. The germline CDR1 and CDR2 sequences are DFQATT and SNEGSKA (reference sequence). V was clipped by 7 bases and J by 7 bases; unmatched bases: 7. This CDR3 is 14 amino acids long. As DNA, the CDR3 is TGCAGTGGGACTAGCGGGGGGGTCGGGAGGACCCAGTACTTC. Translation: CSGTSGGVGRTQYF.

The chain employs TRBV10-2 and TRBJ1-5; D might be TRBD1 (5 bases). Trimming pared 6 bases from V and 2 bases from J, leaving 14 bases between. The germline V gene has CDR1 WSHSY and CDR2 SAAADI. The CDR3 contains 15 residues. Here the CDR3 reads CASRARAMGNQPQHF. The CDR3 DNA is TGCGCCAGCAGGGCCAGGGCGATGGGCAATCAGCCCCAGCATTTT.